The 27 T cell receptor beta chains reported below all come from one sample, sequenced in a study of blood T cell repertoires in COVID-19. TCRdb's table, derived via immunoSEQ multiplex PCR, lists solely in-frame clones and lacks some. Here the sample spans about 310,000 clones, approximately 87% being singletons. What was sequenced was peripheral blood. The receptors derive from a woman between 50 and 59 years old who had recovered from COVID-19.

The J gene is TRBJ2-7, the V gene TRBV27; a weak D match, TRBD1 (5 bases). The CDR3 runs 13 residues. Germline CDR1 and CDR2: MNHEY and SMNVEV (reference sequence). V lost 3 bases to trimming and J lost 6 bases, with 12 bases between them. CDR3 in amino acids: CASSFSTGVEQYF. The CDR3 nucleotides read TGTGCCAGCAGTTTTTCCACAGGCGTCGAGCAGTACTTC.

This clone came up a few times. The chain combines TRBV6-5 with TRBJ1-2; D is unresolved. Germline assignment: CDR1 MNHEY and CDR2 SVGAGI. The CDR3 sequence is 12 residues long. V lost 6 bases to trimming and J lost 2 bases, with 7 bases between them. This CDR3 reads CASRSGNYGYTF. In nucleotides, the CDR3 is TGTGCCAGCAGATCGGGGAACTATGGCTACACCTTC.

CDR3 residues: CSVGPRQGNYGYTF. DNA for the CDR3: TGCAGCGTTGGCCCCCGACAGGGGAACTATGGCTACACCTTC. The rearrangement joins TRBV29-1 to TRBJ1-2; 8 nucleotides align to TRBD1. V lost 4 bases, J lost 2 bases, and 6 bases stayed unmatched. CDR3 length: 14 amino acids. Germline loops: CDR1 SQVTM, CDR2 ANQGSEA.

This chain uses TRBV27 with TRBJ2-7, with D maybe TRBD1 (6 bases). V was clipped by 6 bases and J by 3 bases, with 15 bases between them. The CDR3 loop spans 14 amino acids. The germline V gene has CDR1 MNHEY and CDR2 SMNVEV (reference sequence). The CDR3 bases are TGTGCCAGCAGACCGACCGGGACAAGCTACGAGCAGTACTTC. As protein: CASRPTGTSYEQYF.

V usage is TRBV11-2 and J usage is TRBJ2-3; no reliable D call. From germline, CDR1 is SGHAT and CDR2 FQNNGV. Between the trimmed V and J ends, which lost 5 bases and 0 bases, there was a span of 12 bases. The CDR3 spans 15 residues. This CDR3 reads CASSPHMASTDTQYF. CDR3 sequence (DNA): TGTGCCAGCAGCCCCCATATGGCTAGCACAGATACGCAGTATTTT.

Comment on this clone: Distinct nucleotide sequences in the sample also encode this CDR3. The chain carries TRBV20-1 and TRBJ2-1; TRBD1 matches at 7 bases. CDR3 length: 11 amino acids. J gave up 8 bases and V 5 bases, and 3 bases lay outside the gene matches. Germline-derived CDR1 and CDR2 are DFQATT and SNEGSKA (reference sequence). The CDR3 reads CSAAGTDEQFF. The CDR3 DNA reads TGCAGTGCTGCCGGGACAGATGAGCAGTTCTTC.

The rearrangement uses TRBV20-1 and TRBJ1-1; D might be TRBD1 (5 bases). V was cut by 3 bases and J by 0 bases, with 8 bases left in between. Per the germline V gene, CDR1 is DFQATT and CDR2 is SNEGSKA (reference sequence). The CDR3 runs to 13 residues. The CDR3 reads CSASPGLNTEAFF. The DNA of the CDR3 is TGCAGTGCTAGTCCAGGGTTGAACACTGAAGCTTTCTTT.

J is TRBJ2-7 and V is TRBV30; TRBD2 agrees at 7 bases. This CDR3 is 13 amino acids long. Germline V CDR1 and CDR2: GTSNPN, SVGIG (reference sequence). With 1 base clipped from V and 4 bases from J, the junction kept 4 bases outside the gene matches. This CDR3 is CAWSATSVYEQYF. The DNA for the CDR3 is TGTGCCTGGAGTGCTACTAGCGTTTACGAGCAGTACTTC.

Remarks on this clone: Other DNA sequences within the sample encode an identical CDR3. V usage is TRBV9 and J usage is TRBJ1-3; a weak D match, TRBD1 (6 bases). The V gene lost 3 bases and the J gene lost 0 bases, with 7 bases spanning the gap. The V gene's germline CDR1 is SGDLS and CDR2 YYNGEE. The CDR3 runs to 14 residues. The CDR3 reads CASSATGSGNTIYF. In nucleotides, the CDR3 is TGTGCCAGCAGCGCGACAGGCTCTGGAAACACCATATATTTT.

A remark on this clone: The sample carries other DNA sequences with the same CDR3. Here the CDR3 DNA reads TGTGCCAGCAGCTCGGGACTAGCGGGGGGGACCGGGGAGCTGTTTTTT. This translates into CASSSGLAGGTGELFF. The chain uses TRBV7-8 and TRBJ2-2; 16 positions agree with TRBD2. V trimming: 4 bases; J trimming: 5 bases; junction bases outside the gene matches: 1. The CDR3 length is 16 residues. CDR1 is SGHVS and CDR2 is FQNEAQ in the germline V gene.

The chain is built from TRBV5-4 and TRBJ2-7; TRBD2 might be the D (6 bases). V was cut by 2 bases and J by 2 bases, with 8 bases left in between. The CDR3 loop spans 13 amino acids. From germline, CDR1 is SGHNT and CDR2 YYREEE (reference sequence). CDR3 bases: TGTGCCAGCAGCTTTCCGGGGGCCTACGAGCAGTACTTC. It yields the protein CASSFPGAYEQYF. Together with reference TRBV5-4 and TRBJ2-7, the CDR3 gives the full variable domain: ETGVTQSPTHLIKTRGQQVTLRCSSQSGHNTVSWYQQALGQGPQFIFQYYREEENGRGNFPPRFSGLQFPNYSSELNVNALELDDSALYLCASSFPGAYEQYFGPGTRLTVT.

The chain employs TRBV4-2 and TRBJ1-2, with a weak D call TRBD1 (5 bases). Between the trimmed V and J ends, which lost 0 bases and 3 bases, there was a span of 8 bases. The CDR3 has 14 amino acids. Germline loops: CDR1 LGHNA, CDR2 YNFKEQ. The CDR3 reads CASSQEGRDYGYTF. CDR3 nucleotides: TGTGCCAGCAGCCAAGAGGGCAGGGACTATGGCTACACCTTC.

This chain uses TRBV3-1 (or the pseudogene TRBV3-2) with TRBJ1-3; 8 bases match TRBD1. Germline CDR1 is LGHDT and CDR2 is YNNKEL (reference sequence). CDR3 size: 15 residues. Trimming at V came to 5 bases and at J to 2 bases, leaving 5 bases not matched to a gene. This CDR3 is CASSTRTGTGNTIYF. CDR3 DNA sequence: TGTGCCAGCAGCACTCGGACAGGGACTGGAAACACCATATATTTT.

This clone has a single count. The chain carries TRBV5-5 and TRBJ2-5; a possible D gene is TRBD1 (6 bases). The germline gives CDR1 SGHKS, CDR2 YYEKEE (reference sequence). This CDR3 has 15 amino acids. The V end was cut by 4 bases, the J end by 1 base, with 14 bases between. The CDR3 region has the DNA TGTGCCAGCAGCGGGGGAACAGGGATCCAAGAGACCCAGTACTTC. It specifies CASSGGTGIQETQYF.

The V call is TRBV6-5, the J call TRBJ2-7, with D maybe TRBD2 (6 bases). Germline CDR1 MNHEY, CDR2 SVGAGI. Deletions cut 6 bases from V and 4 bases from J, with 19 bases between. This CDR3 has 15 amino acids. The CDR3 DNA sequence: TGTGCCAGCAGAATGGAGGGCGGTTACCTTTACGAGCAGTACTTC. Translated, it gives CASRMEGGYLYEQYF.

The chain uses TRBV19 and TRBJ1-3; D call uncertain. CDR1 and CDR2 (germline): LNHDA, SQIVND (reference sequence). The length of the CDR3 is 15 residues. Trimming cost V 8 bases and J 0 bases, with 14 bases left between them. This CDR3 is CASSVDDISGNTIYF. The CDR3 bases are TGTGCCAGTTCCGTCGATGACATCTCTGGAAACACCATATATTTT.

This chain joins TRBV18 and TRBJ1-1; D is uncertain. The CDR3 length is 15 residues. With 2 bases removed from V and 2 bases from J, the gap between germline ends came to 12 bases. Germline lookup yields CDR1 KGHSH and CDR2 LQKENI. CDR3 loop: CASSPSSGLNTEAFF. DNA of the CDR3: TGTGCCAGCTCACCATCCTCGGGGTTAAACACTGAAGCTTTCTTT.

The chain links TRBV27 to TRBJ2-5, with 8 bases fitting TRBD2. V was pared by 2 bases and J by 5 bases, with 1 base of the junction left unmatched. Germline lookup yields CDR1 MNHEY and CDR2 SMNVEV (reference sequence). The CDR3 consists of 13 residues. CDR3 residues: CASSLRGGETQYF. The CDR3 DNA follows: TGTGCCAGCAGTTTACGGGGGGGGGAGACCCAGTACTTC.

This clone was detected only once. The CDR3 DNA sequence: TGTGCCAGCAGCGTAGTTGGAACAGGGGGTGCCTCTGGCTACACCTTC. Protein sequence: CASSVVGTGGASGYTF. The chain has TRBV9 and TRBJ1-2; TRBD1 matches at 8 bases. Trimming cost V 0 bases and J 7 bases; bases outside gene matches: 11. This CDR3 is built from 16 residues. Germline CDR1 reads SGDLS; CDR2 reads YYNGEE.

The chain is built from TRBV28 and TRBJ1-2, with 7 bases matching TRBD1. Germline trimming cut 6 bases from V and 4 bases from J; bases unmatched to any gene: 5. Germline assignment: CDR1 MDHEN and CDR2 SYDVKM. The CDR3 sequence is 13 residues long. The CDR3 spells CASRVQGFYGYTF. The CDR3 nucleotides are TGTGCCAGCAGGGTACAGGGGTTCTATGGCTACACCTTC.

CDR3 nucleotide sequence: TGCAGCGTTGAAGGGCGTCGGGGGTACACCGGGGAGCTGTTTTTT. The encoded protein is CSVEGRRGYTGELFF. The rearrangement joins TRBV29-1 to TRBJ2-2; TRBD2 might be the D (6 bases). Germline V gene sequence: CDR1 SQVTM, CDR2 ANQGSEA. Trimming left V 1 base short and J 3 bases short, with 12 bases between. The CDR3 has 15 amino acids.

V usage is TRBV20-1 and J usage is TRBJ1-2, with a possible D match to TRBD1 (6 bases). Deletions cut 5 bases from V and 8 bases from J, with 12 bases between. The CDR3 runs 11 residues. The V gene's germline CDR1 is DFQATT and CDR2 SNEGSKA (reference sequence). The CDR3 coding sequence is TGCAGTGCTTTTACAGGGTACGGCTACACCTTC. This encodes CSAFTGYGYTF.

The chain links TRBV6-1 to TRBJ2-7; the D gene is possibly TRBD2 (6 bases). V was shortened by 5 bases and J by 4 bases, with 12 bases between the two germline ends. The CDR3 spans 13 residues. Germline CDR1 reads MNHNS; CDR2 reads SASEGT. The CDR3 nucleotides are TGTGCCAGCAGTCCCCTGGGGACTTACGAGCAGTACTTC. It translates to CASSPLGTYEQYF.

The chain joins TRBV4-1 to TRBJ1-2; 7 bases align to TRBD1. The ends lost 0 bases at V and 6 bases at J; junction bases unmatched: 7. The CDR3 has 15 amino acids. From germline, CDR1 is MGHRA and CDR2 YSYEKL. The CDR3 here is CASSQEARGRDGYTF. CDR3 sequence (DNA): TGCGCCAGCAGCCAAGAGGCGAGGGGGCGGGATGGCTACACCTTC.

Here the CDR3 DNA reads TGTGCCAGTAGTGTGACAGCTCGATACGAGCAGTACTTC. Its protein is CASSVTARYEQYF. The chain joins TRBV19 to TRBJ2-7, with D perhaps matching TRBD1 (5 bases). CDR3 size: 13 residues. Deletions cut 5 bases from V and 4 bases from J, with 12 bases between. CDR1 LNHDA and CDR2 SQIVND come from the germline V gene (reference sequence). Together with reference TRBV19 and TRBJ2-7, the CDR3 gives the full variable domain: DGGITQSPKYLFRKEGQNVTLSCEQNLNHDAMYWYRQDPGQGLRLIYYSQIVNDFQKGDIAEGYSVSREKKESFPLTVTSAQKNPTAFYLCASSVTARYEQYFGPGTRLTVT.

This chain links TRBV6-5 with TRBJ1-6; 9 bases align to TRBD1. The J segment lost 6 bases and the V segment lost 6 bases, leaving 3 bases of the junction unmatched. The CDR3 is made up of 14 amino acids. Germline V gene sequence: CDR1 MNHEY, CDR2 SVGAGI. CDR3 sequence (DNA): TGTGCCAGCAGGGGGGACAGGGTTAATTCACCCCTCCACTTT. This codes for CASRGDRVNSPLHF.

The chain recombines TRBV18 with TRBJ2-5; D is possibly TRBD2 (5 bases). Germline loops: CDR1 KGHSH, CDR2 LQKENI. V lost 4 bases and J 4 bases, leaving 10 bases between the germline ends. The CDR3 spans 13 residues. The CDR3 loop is CASSLTGGETQYF. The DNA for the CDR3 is TGTGCCAGCTCACTTACCGGAGGAGAGACCCAGTACTTC.